These 2 T cell receptor beta chains came from one sample sequenced in a study of blood T cells in healthy people across ages. Sample-barcoded 5' priming and a J-beta primer mix drove a second PCR of roughly 6 to 12 cycles. A single record per CDR3 protein comes from TCRdb applying MiXCR to the 5' RACE reads. This table has about 1.5 million distinct CDR3 sequences, roughly two fifths appearing once. Source material: blood. These receptors came from a woman between 18 and 29 years old in good health.

The chain recombines TRBV27 with TRBJ1-2; D is perhaps TRBD1 (5 bases). The germline CDR1 and CDR2 sequences are MNHEY and SMNVEV (reference sequence). Trimming shortened V by 5 bases and J by 11 bases, and 18 bases separated the two germline ends. CDR3 length equals 13 residues. The CDR3 region is CASSPTSGNRYTF. CDR3 in DNA: TGTGCCAGCAGTCCCACCTCAGGGAATCGGTACACCTTC.

For the CDR3, the DNA is TGCAGTGCTAGACAACCCCATGGAGGGGGAGGTATGGGAGAGACCCAGTACTTC. This sequence encodes CSARQPHGGGGMGETQYF. The V gene is TRBV20-1, the J gene TRBJ2-5; D may be TRBD1 or TRBD2 (6 bases each). CDR1 is DFQATT, CDR2 SNEGSKA, per germline (reference sequence). The CDR3 length is 18 residues. Trimming removed 2 bases at V and 4 bases at J, with 26 bases between.